Each of the 12 T cell receptor beta chains below was sequenced from the same sample in a study of T cell changes during pregnancy in multiple sclerosis. The repertoire was sequenced with immunoSEQ multiplex PCR; TCRdb's copy has only in-frame clones and lacks some. The sample holds 35,000 to 55,000 clones, 85% to 90% seen once. Sequencing used CD8+ T cells from peripheral blood mononuclear cells, obtained after pregnancy. Receptors originate from a female donor in good health, enrolled as a control in a pregnancy study.

The rearrangement joins TRBV4-3 to TRBJ1-6, with D unresolved. Trimming left V 1 base short and J 5 bases short, with 9 bases between. Per germline, CDR1 LGHNA and CDR2 YSLEER. The CDR3 runs 15 residues. CDR3 DNA sequence: TGCGCCAGCAGCCAAGGGAGAACCGATAATTCACCCCTCCACTTT. This gives the protein CASSQGRTDNSPLHF.

The chain recombines TRBV11-1 with TRBJ2-5; the D gene is possibly TRBD2 (6 bases). The germline CDR1 and CDR2 sequences are SGHAT and FQDESV (reference sequence). CDR3 length equals 16 residues. The V gene lost 3 bases and the J gene lost 5 bases, with 19 bases spanning the gap. CDR3 sequence reads: CASSLGLGIGGETQYF. In nucleotides, the CDR3 is TGTGCCAGCAGCTTGGGCCTTGGGATTGGGGGGGAGACCCAGTACTTC.

This sequence joins TRBV28 and TRBJ2-7; D is possibly TRBD2 (6 bases). CDR3 size: 14 residues. Germline V gives CDR1 MDHEN, CDR2 SYDVKM. The V gene lost 0 bases and the J gene lost 2 bases, with 8 bases spanning the gap. CDR3 coding DNA: TGTGCCAGCAGTTTATGGGGGGGTACCTACGAGCAGTACTTC. It translates to CASSLWGGTYEQYF.

V and J are TRBV9 and TRBJ2-1, with 12 positions matching TRBD2. Unmatched junction bases numbered 9, after V lost 0 bases and J lost 8 bases. The CDR3 consists of 17 residues. CDR1 is SGDLS, CDR2 YYNGEE, per germline. The CDR3 nucleotides are TGTGCCAGCAGCGTAGCCCTGACTAGCGGGGGTCGTGATGAGCAGTTCTTC. Its translation is CASSVALTSGGRDEQFF.

The chain combines TRBV5-1 with TRBJ2-1; D may be TRBD2 (7 bases). This CDR3 is 17 amino acids long. Deletions cut 0 bases from V and 7 bases from J, with 20 bases between. The V gene's germline CDR1 is SGHRS and CDR2 YFSETQ. The CDR3 sequence: CASSLGSGGLRANEQFF. Here the CDR3 DNA reads TGCGCCAGCAGCTTGGGCTCGGGGGGCCTCCGGGCGAATGAGCAGTTCTTC.

The chain combines TRBV4-3 with TRBJ2-3; a possible D gene is TRBD2 (6 bases). Trimming took off 4 bases at V and 4 bases at J, with 9 bases between the two ends. Germline V lookup: CDR1 LGHNA, CDR2 YSLEER. CDR3 length: 13 amino acids. The CDR3 DNA reads TGCGCCAGCAGCCGGGCGGGATCAGATACGCAGTATTTT. Amino acids: CASSRAGSDTQYF.

The genes are TRBV5-4 and TRBJ1-1, with D perhaps TRBD1 (6 bases). Germline V lookup: CDR1 SGHNT, CDR2 YYREEE (reference sequence). CDR3 length: 13 residues. V dropped 0 bases and J dropped 3 bases, with 6 bases sitting between them. This CDR3 is CASSLGTDTEAFF. For the CDR3, the DNA is TGTGCCAGCAGCTTGGGGACAGACACTGAAGCTTTCTTT.

The rearrangement links TRBV28 to TRBJ2-7; D gene uncertain. Germline CDR1 and CDR2: MDHEN and SYDVKM. Between the trimmed V and J ends, which lost 2 bases and 2 bases, there was a span of 10 bases. There are 14 residues in the CDR3. The CDR3 protein is CASSLGLGPYEQYF. CDR3 coding DNA: TGTGCCAGCAGTTTAGGTCTGGGCCCCTACGAGCAGTACTTC.

The chain carries TRBV19 and TRBJ1-5; a possible D gene is TRBD1 (5 bases). The CDR3 covers 15 residues. V gave up 5 bases and J gave up 1 base, with 12 bases separating them. Germline V gene sequence: CDR1 LNHDA, CDR2 SQIVND (reference sequence). CDR3 residues: CASSLGTLSNQPQHF. CDR3 bases: TGTGCCAGTAGTCTAGGGACTTTGAGCAATCAGCCCCAGCATTTT.

The gene calls are TRBV19 and TRBJ1-2; no clear D. The length of the CDR3 is 14 residues. The germline V gene encodes CDR1 LNHDA and CDR2 SQIVND (reference sequence). The V gene lost 5 bases and the J gene lost 5 bases, with 15 bases spanning the gap. The CDR3 region has the DNA TGTGCCAGTAGTTTGGCAGCCTTCGGGTATGGCTACACCTTC. Translation: CASSLAAFGYGYTF.

This chain uses TRBV5-6 with TRBJ2-3; 16 bases map to TRBD2. Germline V gene sequence: CDR1 SGHDT, CDR2 YYEEEE. CDR3 length: 18 amino acids. V lost 4 bases, J lost 3 bases, and 8 bases stayed unmatched. The DNA of the CDR3 is TGTGCCAGCAGCGGGGAGGGACTAGCGGGGGGGCTGACAGATACGCAGTATTTT. Its translation is CASSGEGLAGGLTDTQYF.

The CDR3 protein is CASSPFPEANEKLFF. For the CDR3, the DNA is TGTGCCAGCAGCCCATTCCCGGAGGCTAATGAAAAACTGTTTTTT. The chain links TRBV7-9 to TRBJ1-4; D is ambiguous. The CDR3 covers 15 residues. Germline-derived CDR1 and CDR2 are SEHNR and FQNEAQ (reference sequence). V was shortened by 5 bases and J by 3 bases, with 13 bases between the two germline ends.